The present entry profiles one T cell receptor (beta chain) with its context. Its antigen is still unknown. Qualities for individual bases were not recorded, and no much larger clone is one base off. TCRbeta CDR3 regions were amplified from genomic DNA by means of the immunoSEQ Assay, a bias-controlled multiplex PCR. The published analysis was carried out like this. Nucleated cell counts per sample were estimated from amplification of reference gene primers within the assay. Sequence reads were collapsed and filtered to measure the absolute abundance of every unique TCRbeta CDR3 rearrangement. For each sample, productive Simpson clonality was calculated by taking the square root of Simpson's diversity index across productive rearrangements. What TCRdb holds here is the immuneACCESS table cut down to in-frame rearrangements. Part of the clones is not present; checked against another copy, under half of the missing clones reflect an unresolved V gene, and the others are unexplained. V, J and clone size were drawn from that table, and D and trimming were deduced from the DNA. Recorded for this sample are some 190,000 clones; about 80% of them occurred a single time. Around 14% of the sample lies in the top ten.

The record originates from a study of blood T cell repertoires in COVID-19 (dated by TCRdb to about 2020). For the study in its entirety: Collaborator samples came from the United States, Italy and Spain and covered acute and convalescent phases of COVID-19. The material from the prospective study consisted of cDNA or gDNA derived from T cells, B-cell-depleted T cells, or PBMCs. Subjects who had been exposed to COVID-19, were actively infected with it, or had recovered from it provided the deeply sampled blood TCRbeta repertoires that made up the dataset. The repertoires were made available in a free public database intended to serve as a resource for research on the immune response to SARS-CoV-2. Samples came from the ongoing ImmuneRACE study (first 160 participants) plus 1,254 subjects from 6 global collaborators. Nearly every sample came with metadata listing a de-identified subject ID, COVID-19 status, age in years and sex. HLA class I and class II types, where available, came from metadata supplied by the sample provider rather than from assay-based typing. Results and caveats for the whole study, not just this receptor: The quantity of clinical and demographic metadata differed by source and by participant and was supplied without curation.

The germline V gene (reference sequence) supplies CDR1 SGHNT and CDR2 YYREEE. There are 15 amino acids in the CDR3, from cysteine to phenylalanine inclusive. CDR3 DNA is the only sequence kept; it has 45 bases, read in frame from the first base. Trimming takes 3 bases off V and 6 bases off J; junction bases not matched to a gene: 11. In the prospective study, participants were about 18 to 95 years old, resided in about two dozen geographic areas of the United States, and were enrolled through a virtual design. To assign participants to cohorts, the prospective study relied on clinical history that participants themselves reported in a screening survey and a study questionnaire. Exposed participants had been in contact with someone with a PCR-confirmed or clinician-diagnosed COVID-19 case within 2 weeks of study entry. Each participant in the prospective study had whole blood, serum and a nasopharyngeal or oropharyngeal swab collected by mobile phlebotomists. Over an approximately 2-month period, participants in the prospective study had the option of providing additional blood draws and questionnaires. Before DNA extraction, prospective study blood samples were shipped either frozen or at room temperature.

The sequence derives from a man aged 55 to 70 who had been exposed to COVID-19. Sequenced sample: PBMCs or T cells enriched from blood (not recorded which). The chain is made from TRBV5-4 and TRBJ1-2, with 7 middle bases fitting TRBD1. This receptor carries the CDR3 CASSSGQHLTDGYTF. The nucleotide sequence is given as TGTGCCAGCAGCTCGGGACAGCATCTTACAGATGGCTACACCTTC.